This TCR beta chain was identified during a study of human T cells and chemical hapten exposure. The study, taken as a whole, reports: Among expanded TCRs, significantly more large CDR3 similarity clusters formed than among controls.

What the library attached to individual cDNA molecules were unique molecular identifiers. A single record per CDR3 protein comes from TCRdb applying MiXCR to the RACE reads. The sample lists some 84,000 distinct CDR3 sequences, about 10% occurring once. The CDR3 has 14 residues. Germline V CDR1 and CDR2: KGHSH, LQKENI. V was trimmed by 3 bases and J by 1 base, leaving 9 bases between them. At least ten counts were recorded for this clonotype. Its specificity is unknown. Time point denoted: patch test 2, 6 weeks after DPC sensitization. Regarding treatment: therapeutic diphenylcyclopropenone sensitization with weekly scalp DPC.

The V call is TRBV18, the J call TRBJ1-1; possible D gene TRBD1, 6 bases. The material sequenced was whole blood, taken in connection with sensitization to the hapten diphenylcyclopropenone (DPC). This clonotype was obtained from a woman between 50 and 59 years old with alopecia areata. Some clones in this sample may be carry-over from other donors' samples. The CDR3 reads CASSPDRSNTEAFF. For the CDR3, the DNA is TGTGCCAGCTCACCCGACAGGTCGAACACTGAAGCTTTCTTT. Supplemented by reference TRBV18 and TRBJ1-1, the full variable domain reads NAGVMQNPRHLVRRRGQEARLRCSPMKGHSHVYWYRQLPEEGLKFMVYLQKENIIDESGMPKERFSAEFPKEGPSILRIQQVVRGDSAAYFCASSPDRSNTEAFFGQGTRLTVV.